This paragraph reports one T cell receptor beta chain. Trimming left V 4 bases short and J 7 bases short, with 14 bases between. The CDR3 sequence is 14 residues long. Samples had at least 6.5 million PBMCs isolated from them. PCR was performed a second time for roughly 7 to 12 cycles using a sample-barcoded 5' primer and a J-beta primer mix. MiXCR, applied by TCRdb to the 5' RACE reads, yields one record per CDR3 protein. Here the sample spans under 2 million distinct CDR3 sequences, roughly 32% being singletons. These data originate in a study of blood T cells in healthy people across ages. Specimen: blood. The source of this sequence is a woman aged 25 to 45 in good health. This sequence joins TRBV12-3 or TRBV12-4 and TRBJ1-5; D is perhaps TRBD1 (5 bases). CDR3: CASSWVREGQPQHF. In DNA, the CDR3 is TGTGCCAGCAGTTGGGTCAGGGAGGGCCAGCCCCAGCATTTT.